Listed here are 28 T cell receptor beta chains from one sample, sequenced in a study of technical replicates of blood from a few donors. Libraries were prepared by immunoSEQ multiplex PCR; TCRdb keeps only in-frame clonotypes and omits some of them. This table holds tens of thousands of clones, 85% to 95% found once. The specimen was PBMCs. These receptors all stem from a human donor in good health. Some clones in this sample may be carry-over from other donors' samples.

The V and J genes are TRBV23-1 and TRBJ2-1, with TRBD2 matching over 8 bases. TRBV23-1 is labeled an ORF, and its function is uncertain. This CDR3 comprises 14 residues. The J segment lost 15 bases and the V segment lost 4 bases, leaving 14 bases of the junction unmatched. The CDR3 here is CASSPGAPGTRWFF. CDR3 nucleotide sequence: TGCGCCAGCAGTCCTGGGGCACCCGGGACTAGGTGGTTCTTC.

This chain joins TRBV15 and TRBJ2-4; D may be TRBD2 (6 bases). Germline V lookup: CDR1 LNHNV, CDR2 YYDKDF (reference sequence). Trimming took 3 bases from V and 6 from J, leaving 15 bases between them. This CDR3 spans 15 amino acids. The CDR3, as DNA: TGTGCCACCAGCAGGGAGGAGCTCGGGGGAAACATTCAGTACTTC. This encodes CATSREELGGNIQYF.

CDR3 bases: TGTGCCAGCAGGAGGACAGGGACTAATGAAAAACTGTTTTTT. Translated: CASRRTGTNEKLFF. This chain uses TRBV27 with TRBJ1-4; 8 nucleotides agree with TRBD1. The germline V gene has CDR1 MNHEY and CDR2 SMNVEV (reference sequence). J gave up 2 bases and V 6 bases, and 2 bases lay outside the gene matches. The CDR3 runs 14 residues.

The rearrangement links TRBV6-4 to TRBJ2-3, with 8 nucleotides matching TRBD2. The germline V gene encodes CDR1 MRHNA and CDR2 SNTAGT. The junction had 14 bases not matched to a gene; V was cut back by 5 bases and J by 10 bases. This CDR3 region has 15 residues. CDR3 bases: TGTGCCAGCAGTCGGATAGCGGGGACGCAGGCGGCGCAGTATTTT. It codes for CASSRIAGTQAAQYF.

The chain carries TRBV30 and TRBJ1-2; D is ambiguous. The CDR3 consists of 11 residues. CDR1 is GTSNPN and CDR2 is SVGIG in the germline V gene (reference sequence). The V end lost 0 bases, the J end lost 7 bases, and 6 bases lay between the germline ends. The CDR3: CAWSVRGGYTF. As DNA, the CDR3 is TGTGCCTGGAGTGTACGCGGTGGCTACACCTTC.

The chain employs TRBV27 and TRBJ2-7, with 10 bases aligning to TRBD1. The CDR3 spans 15 residues. J was trimmed by 7 bases and V by 7 bases; bases with no gene match: 13. CDR1 is MNHEY, CDR2 SMNVEV, per germline (reference sequence). The CDR3 region is CASTFYGTGVMEQYF. The CDR3 DNA reads TGTGCCAGCACCTTCTACGGGACAGGGGTTATGGAGCAGTACTTC.

V is TRBV7-8 and J is TRBJ1-6; TRBD1 might be the D (5 bases). V was shortened by 5 bases and J by 7 bases, with 12 bases between the two germline ends. The CDR3 sequence is 14 residues long. The germline CDR1 and CDR2 sequences are SGHVS and FQNEAQ. The CDR3 nucleotides are TGTGCCAGCAGCCCCGGGGGGAGGAATTCACCCCTCCACTTT. Translated: CASSPGGRNSPLHF.

The V and J genes are TRBV27 and TRBJ2-1, with 10 bases identical to TRBD1. Per the germline V gene, CDR1 is MNHEY and CDR2 is SMNVEV (reference sequence). The CDR3 loop spans 13 amino acids. The junction had 9 bases not matched to a gene; V was cut back by 5 bases and J by 14 bases. The CDR3 DNA is TGTGCCAGCAGTGTGCCCGGGACAGGGGTGAAGTTCTTC. This encodes CASSVPGTGVKFF.

The J gene is TRBJ1-1, the V gene TRBV6-5; 7 bases agree with TRBD1. J was trimmed by 4 bases and V by 0 bases; bases with no gene match: 8. Germline V CDR1 and CDR2: MNHEY, SVGAGI. This CDR3 contains 16 residues. Written as DNA, the CDR3 is TGTGCCAGCAGTTACTCCGGGACAGTTTTAGGCACTGAAGCTTTCTTT. Translating gives CASSYSGTVLGTEAFF.

J is TRBJ2-3 and V is TRBV5-5, with TRBD2 identical over 8 bases. This CDR3 has 15 residues. Germline CDR1 is SGHKS and CDR2 is YYEKEE (reference sequence). Unmatched junction bases numbered 7, after V lost 7 bases and J lost 0 bases. The chain's CDR3 is CASGPSGGSTDTQYF. For the CDR3, the DNA is TGTGCCAGCGGCCCTTCGGGGGGGAGCACAGATACGCAGTATTTT.

In this sample, this clone turned up a few times. CDR3 protein: CASSPESHEQYF. Written as DNA, the CDR3 is TGCGCCAGCAGCCCGGAGTCCCACGAGCAGTACTTC. The chain is built from TRBV5-1 and TRBJ2-7; D is unclear. Germline V gene lookup returns CDR1 SGHRS and CDR2 YFSETQ. The V gene lost 4 bases and the J gene lost 5 bases, with 10 bases spanning the gap. The length of the CDR3 is 12 residues.

Here the CDR3 reads CASSRTDYGYTF. The CDR3 nucleotides are TGTGCCAGTAGTCGCACAGACTATGGCTACACCTTC. V gene TRBV19 combines with J gene TRBJ1-2; D gene unclear. The germline gives CDR1 LNHDA, CDR2 SQIVND (reference sequence). The CDR3 runs 12 residues. V was pared by 5 bases and J by 3 bases, with 7 bases between.

The chain recombines TRBV2 with TRBJ2-7; possible D gene TRBD2, 6 bases. V was shortened by 11 bases and J by 2 bases, with 13 bases between the two germline ends. This CDR3 has 12 residues. Germline V gene sequence: CDR1 SNHLY, CDR2 FYNNEI. The CDR3 loop reads CAVGGAPYEQYF. DNA for the CDR3: TGTGCCGTCGGAGGGGCCCCCTACGAGCAGTACTTC.

The chain uses TRBV2 and TRBJ2-7, with TRBD2 matching over 8 bases. Germline CDR1 SNHLY, CDR2 FYNNEI. The CDR3 spans 12 residues. The V gene end was trimmed by 7 bases and the J gene end by 3 bases; junction bases not matched to a gene: 2. The CDR3 region has the DNA TGTGCCAGCACGGCGGGGGGCTACGAGCAGTACTTC. It yields the protein CASTAGGYEQYF.

The chain combines TRBV7-3 with TRBJ2-2; no definite D call. V lost 7 bases to trimming and J lost 0 bases, with 9 bases between them. Germline-derived CDR1 and CDR2 are SGHTA and FQGTGA. CDR3 length: 14 residues. CDR3 nucleotide sequence: TGTGCCAGCAAGAGGCAGTCGAACACCGGGGAGCTGTTTTTT. This translates into CASKRQSNTGELFF.

This chain links TRBV4-2 with TRBJ2-1, with 9 bases lining up with TRBD2. V lost 4 bases, J lost 1 base, and 11 bases stayed unmatched. This CDR3 is 18 amino acids long. Germline values: CDR1 LGHNA, CDR2 YNFKEQ. CDR3 amino acids: CASSPGRAGGRSYNEQFF. The CDR3 coding sequence is TGTGCCAGCAGCCCAGGCAGGGCGGGGGGGAGGTCCTACAATGAGCAGTTCTTC.

The chain joins TRBV18 to TRBJ2-7; TRBD1 aligns across 10 bases. The CDR3 consists of 14 residues. CDR1 and CDR2 from the germline V gene are KGHSH and LQKENI. V lost 3 bases to trimming and J lost 4 bases; unmatched junction nucleotides: 3. CDR3 coding DNA: TGTGCCAGCTCACCGACAGGGGGCAATTACGAGCAGTACTTC. It specifies CASSPTGGNYEQYF.

This rearrangement joins TRBV5-1 to TRBJ2-1; 11 positions match TRBD2. The CDR3 sequence is 16 residues long. The J segment lost 3 bases and the V segment lost 4 bases, leaving 6 bases of the junction unmatched. The germline V gene encodes CDR1 SGHRS and CDR2 YFSETQ. CDR3 sequence (DNA): TGCGCCAGCAGCGTTAGCGGGAGGGCCCTCTACAATGAGCAGTTCTTC. Encoded protein: CASSVSGRALYNEQFF.

V and J are TRBV5-1 and TRBJ2-1; 14 bases are a match to TRBD2. The germline V gene encodes CDR1 SGHRS and CDR2 YFSETQ. This CDR3 spans 15 amino acids. Germline trimming cut 4 bases from V and 14 bases from J; bases unmatched to any gene: 11. CDR3: CASSVSGTSGSREFF. The CDR3 coding sequence is TGCGCCAGCAGCGTCTCCGGGACTAGCGGGAGCAGGGAGTTCTTC.

The rearrangement joins TRBV5-6 to TRBJ1-6; 7 nucleotides match TRBD1. Unmatched junction bases numbered 3, after V lost 4 bases and J lost 11 bases. This CDR3 is built from 12 residues. Germline V CDR1 and CDR2: SGHDT, YYEEEE. The CDR3 protein is CASSRTGPPLHF. In DNA, the CDR3 is TGTGCCAGCAGCCGGACAGGCCCACCCCTCCACTTT.

The CDR3 sequence is CASSILGKINTEAFF. CDR3 coding DNA: TGTGCCAGTAGTATTTTGGGCAAGATAAACACTGAAGCTTTCTTT. This chain connects TRBV19 to TRBJ1-1; D call uncertain. Germline V lookup: CDR1 LNHDA, CDR2 SQIVND (reference sequence). CDR3 size: 15 residues. Trimming cost V 3 bases and J 2 bases, with 13 bases left between them.

The rearrangement joins TRBV7-2 to TRBJ2-5; 9 bases align to TRBD2. The germline V gene encodes CDR1 SGHTA and CDR2 FQGNSA. This CDR3 has 15 residues. V lost 2 bases and J lost 5; bases outside the gene matches: 6. Written as DNA, the CDR3 is TGTGCCAGCAGCTTACCGCTGACTAGCGGTGAGACCCAGTACTTC. Translating gives CASSLPLTSGETQYF.

This sequence joins TRBV4-1 and TRBJ2-3; 15 bases are shared with TRBD2. The CDR3 covers 18 residues. The V gene end was trimmed by 1 base and the J gene end by 1 base; junction bases not matched to a gene: 3. Germline lookup yields CDR1 MGHRA and CDR2 YSYEKL. CDR3 loop: CASSQAGTSGRRTDTQYF. In nucleotides, the CDR3 is TGCGCCAGCAGCCAAGCCGGGACTAGCGGGAGGCGCACAGATACGCAGTATTTT.

This clone was detected only a few times. The V call is TRBV5-6, the J call TRBJ2-1, with D possibly matching TRBD2 (6 bases). Trimming stripped 0 bases from V and 7 bases from J, with 14 bases between. The CDR3 contains 15 residues. CDR1 and CDR2 from the germline V gene are SGHDT and YYEEEE. DNA for the CDR3: TGTGCCAGCAGCTTGGCGGCGGGGCCGGGTAATGAGCAGTTCTTC. Translated: CASSLAAGPGNEQFF.

The gene calls are TRBV2 and TRBJ2-5; possible D gene TRBD2, 6 bases. Trimming left V 6 bases short and J 4 bases short, with 15 bases between. The CDR3 contains 14 residues. Germline CDR1 SNHLY, CDR2 FYNNEI. This CDR3 is CASRAGPEGETQYF. The CDR3 nucleotides read TGTGCCAGCAGAGCGGGTCCAGAGGGAGAGACCCAGTACTTC.

This sequence joins TRBV18 and TRBJ1-3; D call uncertain. Germline-derived CDR1 and CDR2 are KGHSH and LQKENI. Between the trimmed V and J ends, which lost 2 bases and 0 bases, there was a span of 14 bases. The CDR3 totals 17 residues. CDR3 sequence (DNA): TGTGCCAGCTCACCAGAGGCCCCCGAAAACTCTGGAAACACCATATATTTT. It yields the protein CASSPEAPENSGNTIYF.

V gene TRBV4-1 combines with J gene TRBJ2-6, with 9 bases identical to TRBD1. Germline V gene data show CDR1 as MGHRA and CDR2 as YSYEKL. The CDR3 runs to 19 residues. J gave up 0 bases and V 3 bases, and 9 bases lay outside the gene matches. The CDR3 loop is CASSQRTGTGSSGANVLTF. DNA of the CDR3: TGCGCCAGCAGCCAGAGGACCGGGACAGGGAGCTCTGGGGCCAACGTCCTGACTTTC.

The CDR3 sequence is CASRSRGSGNTIYF. The CDR3 DNA follows: TGTGCCAGCAGGAGCAGGGGCTCTGGAAACACCATATATTTT. The rearrangement uses TRBV2 and TRBJ1-3; a possible D gene is TRBD1 (6 bases). This CDR3 is built from 14 residues. V lost 6 bases, J lost 0 bases, and 9 bases lay in between. CDR1 SNHLY and CDR2 FYNNEI come from the germline V gene.